Shown below are 7 T cell receptor beta chains from a single sample sequenced in a study of T-cell memory formation after mild COVID-19. One entry per CDR3 protein results from TCRdb running MiXCR on the 5' RACE reads. The table includes approximately 270,000 distinct CDR3 sequences, around 16% detected once. Source material: PBMCs or a T cell subset sorted from them (not recorded which). These receptors originate from a young man who had mild COVID-19 (a few samples of this study predate the infection). Cell type and time point are not known.

This clonotype was observed a few times. V gene TRBV7-2 combines with J gene TRBJ2-1; D might be TRBD2 (5 bases). V was shortened by 0 bases and J by 8 bases, with 14 bases between the two germline ends. Germline CDR1 SGHTA, CDR2 FQGNSA. The CDR3 contains 15 residues. The CDR3 is CASSLATPGYYEQFF. The CDR3 DNA follows: TGTGCCAGCAGCTTAGCAACCCCGGGGTATTATGAGCAGTTCTTC.

This clonotype was recorded many times. The chain employs TRBV4-1 and TRBJ2-2; D may match TRBD1 or TRBD2 (5 bases each). This CDR3 contains 14 residues. The germline V and J ends were trimmed by 3 bases and 1 base, with 6 bases remaining between them. From germline, CDR1 is MGHRA and CDR2 YSYEKL. Written as DNA, the CDR3 is TGCGCCAGCAGCCAGGGACGGAACACCGGGGAGCTGTTTTTT. It yields the protein CASSQGRNTGELFF.

This clonotype was observed a few times. The chain couples TRBV27 to TRBJ2-5; 10 bases are a match to TRBD2. The CDR3 spans 16 residues. V was pared by 3 bases and J by 6 bases, with 10 bases of the junction left unmatched. Germline V CDR1 and CDR2: MNHEY, SMNVEV (reference sequence). This CDR3 is CASSFRASGGGQTQYF. CDR3 DNA sequence: TGTGCCAGCAGTTTCCGCGCGAGCGGGGGGGGACAGACCCAGTACTTC.

The genes are TRBV5-4 and TRBJ2-2; D remains ambiguous. CDR3 length equals 15 residues. Germline V gene data show CDR1 as SGHNT and CDR2 as YYREEE (reference sequence). Trimming pared 4 bases from V and 7 bases from J, leaving 17 bases between. The CDR3 protein is CASSREALGDGELFF. The CDR3 DNA follows: TGTGCCAGCAGCCGCGAAGCACTTGGCGACGGGGAGCTGTTTTTT.

This clonotype has a handful of counts. The gene calls are TRBV14 and TRBJ1-6; 9 bases agree with TRBD1. There are 15 residues in the CDR3. The germline gives CDR1 SGHDN, CDR2 FVKESK. Trimming cost V 0 bases and J 8 bases; bases outside gene matches: 2. CDR3 sequence reads: CASSQERTGDSPLHF. The CDR3 coding sequence is TGTGCCAGCAGCCAAGAACGGACAGGGGATTCACCCCTCCACTTT. Using reference TRBV14 and TRBJ1-6 for the parts outside the CDR3, the full variable domain is EAGVTQFPSHSVIEKGQTVTLRCDPISGHDNLYWYRRVMGKEIKFLLHFVKESKQDESGMPNNRFLAERTGGTYSTLKVQPAELEDSGVYFCASSQERTGDSPLHFGNGTRLTVT.

Only a few counts were recorded for this clonotype. The chain recombines TRBV24-1 with TRBJ2-2, with a possible D match to TRBD1 (6 bases). Trimming stripped 5 bases from V and 5 bases from J, with 11 bases between. This CDR3 has 14 amino acids. Germline loops: CDR1 KGHDR, CDR2 SFDVKD. CDR3 coding DNA: TGTGCCACCAGTGTCTCAGGGGAAACCGGGGAGCTGTTTTTT. Amino acid sequence: CATSVSGETGELFF.

This clonotype was found a few times. The chain recombines TRBV6-2 or TRBV6-3 with TRBJ2-3; 9 bases match TRBD2. Per germline, CDR1 MNHEY and CDR2 SVGEGT. V lost 6 bases and J lost 3; bases outside the gene matches: 7. The CDR3 is 15 residues long. The CDR3 reads CASRRLAGLTDTQYF. The CDR3, as DNA: TGTGCCAGCAGACGGCTAGCGGGGTTGACAGATACGCAGTATTTT.